This T cell receptor beta chain was recovered during a study of monozygotic twins with inflammatory bowel disease. Findings and limits, study-wide: The sharing of clonotypes with others was lower in IBD patients than in healthy twins, especially with disease activity.

Worth noting for this clonotype: Its specificity is unknown.

An amount of about 3,300 ng of total RNA was used for each TCR library. TCRdb re-called the 5' RACE reads, yielding one record per CDR3 amino acid sequence without DNA. The sample data list around 450,000 distinct CDR3 sequences. The CDR3 is 17 residues long. Germline V CDR1 and CDR2: DFQATT, SNEGSKA (reference sequence). The V call is TRBV20-1, the J call TRBJ2-7; TCRdb's D call, TRBD1, is unchecked because there is no DNA. This sequence originates from a human donor with ulcerative colitis or Crohn's disease, or a healthy co-twin of an affected twin (not recorded which). Sequenced input: blood. The CDR3 loop reads CSARVRDQTANSYEQYF.